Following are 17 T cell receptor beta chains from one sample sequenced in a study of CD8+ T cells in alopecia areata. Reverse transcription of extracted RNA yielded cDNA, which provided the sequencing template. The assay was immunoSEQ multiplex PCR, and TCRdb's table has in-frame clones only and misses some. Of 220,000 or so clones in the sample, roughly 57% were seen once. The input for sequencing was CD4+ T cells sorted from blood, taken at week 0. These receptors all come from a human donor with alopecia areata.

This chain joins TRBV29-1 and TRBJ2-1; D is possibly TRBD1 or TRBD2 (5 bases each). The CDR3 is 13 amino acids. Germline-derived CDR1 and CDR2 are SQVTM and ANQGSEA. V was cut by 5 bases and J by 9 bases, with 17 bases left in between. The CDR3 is CSVSRDAGSEQFF. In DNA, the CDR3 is TGCAGCGTTTCTAGGGACGCCGGTAGTGAGCAGTTCTTC.

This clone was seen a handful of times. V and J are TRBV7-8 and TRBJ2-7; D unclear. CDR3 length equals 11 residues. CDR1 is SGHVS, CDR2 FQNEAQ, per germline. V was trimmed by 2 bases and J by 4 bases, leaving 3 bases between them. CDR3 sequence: CASSLQYEQYF. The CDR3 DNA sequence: TGTGCCAGCAGCTTACAATACGAGCAGTACTTC.

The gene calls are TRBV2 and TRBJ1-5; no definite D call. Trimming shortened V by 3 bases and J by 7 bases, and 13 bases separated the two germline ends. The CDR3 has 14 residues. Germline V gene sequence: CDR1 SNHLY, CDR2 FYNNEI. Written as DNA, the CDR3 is TGTGCCAGCAGTGAGGTGTCTCGCGGGCAGCCCCAGCATTTT. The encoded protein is CASSEVSRGQPQHF.

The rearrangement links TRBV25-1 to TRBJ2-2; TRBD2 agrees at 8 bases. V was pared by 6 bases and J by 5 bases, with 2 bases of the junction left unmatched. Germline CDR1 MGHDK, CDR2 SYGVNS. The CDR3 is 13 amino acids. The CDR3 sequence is CASSRGRTGELFF. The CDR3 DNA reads TGTGCCAGCAGCCGCGGGAGGACCGGGGAGCTGTTTTTT.

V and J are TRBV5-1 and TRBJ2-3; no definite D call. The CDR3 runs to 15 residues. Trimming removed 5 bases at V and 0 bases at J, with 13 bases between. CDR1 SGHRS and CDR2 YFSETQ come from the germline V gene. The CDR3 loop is CASRIYEPSTDTQYF. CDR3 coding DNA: TGCGCCAGCAGAATTTACGAACCTAGCACAGATACGCAGTATTTT.

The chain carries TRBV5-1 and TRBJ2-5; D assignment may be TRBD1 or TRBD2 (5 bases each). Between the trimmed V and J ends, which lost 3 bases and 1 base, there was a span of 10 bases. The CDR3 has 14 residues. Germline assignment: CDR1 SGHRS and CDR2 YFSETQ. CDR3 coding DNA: TGCGCCAGCAGCTGGAACGGGGCCCAAGAGACCCAGTACTTC. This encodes CASSWNGAQETQYF.

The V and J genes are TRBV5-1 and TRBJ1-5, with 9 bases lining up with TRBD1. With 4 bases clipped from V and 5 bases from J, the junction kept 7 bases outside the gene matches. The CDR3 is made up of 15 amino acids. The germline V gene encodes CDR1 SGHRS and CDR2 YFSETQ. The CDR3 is CASSPKTGGDQPQHF. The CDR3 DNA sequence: TGCGCCAGCAGCCCTAAGACAGGGGGTGATCAGCCCCAGCATTTT.

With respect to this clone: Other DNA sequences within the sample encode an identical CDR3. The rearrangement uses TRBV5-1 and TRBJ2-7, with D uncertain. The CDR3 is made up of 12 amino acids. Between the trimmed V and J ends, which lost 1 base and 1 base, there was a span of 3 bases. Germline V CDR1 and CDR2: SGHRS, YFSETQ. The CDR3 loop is CASSLTSYEQYF. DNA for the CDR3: TGCGCCAGCAGCTTGACGTCCTACGAGCAGTACTTC.

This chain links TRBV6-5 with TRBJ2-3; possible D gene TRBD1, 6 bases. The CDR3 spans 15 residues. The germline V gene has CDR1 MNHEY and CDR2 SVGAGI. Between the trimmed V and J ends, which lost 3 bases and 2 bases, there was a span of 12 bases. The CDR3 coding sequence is TGTGCCAGCAGTTATTTGGGGGCGACCACAGATACGCAGTATTTT. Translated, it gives CASSYLGATTDTQYF.

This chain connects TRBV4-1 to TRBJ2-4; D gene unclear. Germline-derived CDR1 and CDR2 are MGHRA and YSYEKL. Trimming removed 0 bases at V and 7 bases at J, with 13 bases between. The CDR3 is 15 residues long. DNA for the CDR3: TGCGCCAGCAGCCAAGAGCCCGGCCCGCCGAACATTCAGTACTTC. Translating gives CASSQEPGPPNIQYF.

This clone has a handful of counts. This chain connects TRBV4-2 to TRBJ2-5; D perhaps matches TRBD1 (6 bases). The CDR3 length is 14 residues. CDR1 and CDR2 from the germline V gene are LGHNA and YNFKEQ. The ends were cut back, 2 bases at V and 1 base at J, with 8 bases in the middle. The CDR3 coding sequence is TGTGCCAGCAGCCAAACAGGGTTCCAAGAGACCCAGTACTTC. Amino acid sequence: CASSQTGFQETQYF.

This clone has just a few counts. As DNA, the CDR3 is TGTGCCACCGGGAAGTATGAGCAGTTCTTC. Translating gives CATGKYEQFF. V and J are TRBV6-5 and TRBJ2-1; D possibly corresponds to TRBD2 (5 bases). The CDR3 extends over 10 amino acids. CDR1 is MNHEY and CDR2 is SVGAGI in the germline V gene. Trimming removed 10 bases at V and 8 bases at J, with 9 bases between.

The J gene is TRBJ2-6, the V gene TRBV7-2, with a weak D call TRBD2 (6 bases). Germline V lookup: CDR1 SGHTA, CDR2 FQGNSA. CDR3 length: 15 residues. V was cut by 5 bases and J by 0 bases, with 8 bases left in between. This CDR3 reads CASSPGDSGANVLTF. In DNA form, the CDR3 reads TGTGCCAGCAGCCCGGGGGACTCTGGGGCCAACGTCCTGACTTTC. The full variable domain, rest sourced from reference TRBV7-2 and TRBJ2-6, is GAGVSQSPSNKVTEKGKDVELRCDPISGHTALYWYRQSLGQGLEFLIYFQGNSAPDKSGLPSDRFSAERTGGSVSTLTIQRTQQEDSAVYLCASSPGDSGANVLTFGAGSRLTVL.

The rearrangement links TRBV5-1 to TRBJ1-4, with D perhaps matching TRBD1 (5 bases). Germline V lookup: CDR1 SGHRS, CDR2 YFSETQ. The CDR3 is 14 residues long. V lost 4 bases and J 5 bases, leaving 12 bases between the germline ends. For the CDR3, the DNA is TGCGCCAGCAGCATTAACCGGGACAATGAAAAACTGTTTTTT. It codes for CASSINRDNEKLFF.

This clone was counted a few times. The CDR3, as DNA: TGTGCCAGCAGCTCGACTAGCGGGAGAAGAGAGACCCAGTACTTC. Translating gives CASSSTSGRRETQYF. J is TRBJ2-5 and V is TRBV7-2; 12 nucleotides align to TRBD2. This CDR3 spans 15 amino acids. V trimming: 4 bases; J trimming: 4 bases; junction bases outside the gene matches: 4. CDR1 and CDR2 from the germline V gene are SGHTA and FQGNSA.

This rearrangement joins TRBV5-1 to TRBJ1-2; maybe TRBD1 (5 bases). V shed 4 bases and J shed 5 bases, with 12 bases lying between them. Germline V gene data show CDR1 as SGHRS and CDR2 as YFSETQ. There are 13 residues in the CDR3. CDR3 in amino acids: CASSTGTEYGYTF. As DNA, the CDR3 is TGCGCCAGCAGCACCGGGACTGAGTATGGCTACACCTTC.

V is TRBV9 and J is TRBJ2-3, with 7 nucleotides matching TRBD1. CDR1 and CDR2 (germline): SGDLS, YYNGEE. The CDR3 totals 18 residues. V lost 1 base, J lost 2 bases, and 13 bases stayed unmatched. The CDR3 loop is CASSVSTGAAEYTDTQYF. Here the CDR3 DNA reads TGTGCCAGCAGCGTATCTACAGGGGCAGCGGAATACACAGATACGCAGTATTTT.